This record concerns one TCR beta chain sequence. What it binds is not known. It was 5'RACE with constant-segment primers that produced the TCR alpha and TCR beta cDNA libraries, which carried sample barcodes and UMIs. TCRdb processed the 5' RACE reads anew with MiXCR; each CDR3 protein has one entry. In the table there are over 120,000 distinct CDR3 sequences, about 19% of which are singletons. This entry comes from a study of T-cell memory formation after mild COVID-19. Study findings and constraints: Some SARS-CoV-2-responding clones were already detected in memory before infection.

This CDR3 has 17 amino acids. Germline values: CDR1 SQVTM, CDR2 ANQGSEA. J lost 8 bases, V lost 6 bases, and 17 bases had no gene match. The rearrangement links TRBV29-1 to TRBJ2-1, with TRBD2 matching over 12 bases. This receptor was obtained from an adult woman who had mild COVID-19 (a few samples of this study predate the infection). Cell type and time point are not known. The sequencing sample was made of PBMCs or a T cell subset sorted from them (not recorded which). This CDR3 is CSVFLPRTSGKIDEQFF. The CDR3 coding sequence is TGCAGCGTCTTTCTTCCCCGGACTAGCGGGAAGATCGATGAGCAGTTCTTC.